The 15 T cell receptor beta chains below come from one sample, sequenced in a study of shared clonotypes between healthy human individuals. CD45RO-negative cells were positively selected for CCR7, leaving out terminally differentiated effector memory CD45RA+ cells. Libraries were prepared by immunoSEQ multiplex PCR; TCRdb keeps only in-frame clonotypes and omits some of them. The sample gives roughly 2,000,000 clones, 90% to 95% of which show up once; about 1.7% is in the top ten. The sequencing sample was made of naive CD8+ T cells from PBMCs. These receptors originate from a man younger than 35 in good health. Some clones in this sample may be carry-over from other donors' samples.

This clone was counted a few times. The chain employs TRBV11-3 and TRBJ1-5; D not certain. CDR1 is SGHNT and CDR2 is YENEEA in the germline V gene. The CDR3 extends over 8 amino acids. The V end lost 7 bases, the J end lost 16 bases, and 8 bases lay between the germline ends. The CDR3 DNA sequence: TGTGCCAGCACCCGCTGTCATTTT. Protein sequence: CASTRCHF.

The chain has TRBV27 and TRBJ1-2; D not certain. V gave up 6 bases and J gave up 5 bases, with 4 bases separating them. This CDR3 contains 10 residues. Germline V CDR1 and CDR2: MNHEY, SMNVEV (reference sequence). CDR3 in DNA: TGTGCCAGCAGACCTTATGGCTACACCTTC. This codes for CASRPYGYTF.

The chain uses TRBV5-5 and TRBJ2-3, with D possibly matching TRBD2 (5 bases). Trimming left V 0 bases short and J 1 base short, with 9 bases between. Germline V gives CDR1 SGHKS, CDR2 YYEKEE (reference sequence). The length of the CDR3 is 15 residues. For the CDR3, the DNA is TGTGCCAGCAGCTTGGGACTAACCCGCACAGATACGCAGTATTTT. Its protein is CASSLGLTRTDTQYF.

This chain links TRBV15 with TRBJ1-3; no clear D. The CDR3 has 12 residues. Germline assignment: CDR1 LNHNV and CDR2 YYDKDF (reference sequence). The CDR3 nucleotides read TGTGCGACGGGCAACTCTGGAAACACCATATATTTT. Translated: CATGNSGNTIYF.

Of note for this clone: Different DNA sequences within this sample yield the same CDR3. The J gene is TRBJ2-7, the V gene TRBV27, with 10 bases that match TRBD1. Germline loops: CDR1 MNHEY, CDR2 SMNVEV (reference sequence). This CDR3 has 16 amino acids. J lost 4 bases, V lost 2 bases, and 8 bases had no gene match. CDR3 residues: CASSLGPGQGLYEQYF. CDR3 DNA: TGTGCCAGCAGTTTAGGACCGGGACAGGGGTTGTACGAGCAGTACTTC.

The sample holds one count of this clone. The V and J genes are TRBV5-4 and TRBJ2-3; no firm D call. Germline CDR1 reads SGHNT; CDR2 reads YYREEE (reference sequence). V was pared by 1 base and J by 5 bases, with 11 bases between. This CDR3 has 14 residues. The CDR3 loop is CASSLRTFGDTQYF. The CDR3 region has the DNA TGTGCCAGCAGCTTGAGGACGTTCGGAGATACGCAGTATTTT. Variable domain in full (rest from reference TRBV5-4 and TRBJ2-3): ETGVTQSPTHLIKTRGQQVTLRCSSQSGHNTVSWYQQALGQGPQFIFQYYREEENGRGNFPPRFSGLQFPNYSSELNVNALELDDSALYLCASSLRTFGDTQYFGPGTRLTVL.

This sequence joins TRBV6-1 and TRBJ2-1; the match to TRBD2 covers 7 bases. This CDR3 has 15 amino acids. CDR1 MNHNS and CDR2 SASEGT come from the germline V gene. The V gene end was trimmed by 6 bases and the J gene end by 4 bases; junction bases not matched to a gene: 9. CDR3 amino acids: CASRFLAEGYNEQFF. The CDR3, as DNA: TGTGCCAGCAGATTCCTAGCGGAGGGATACAATGAGCAGTTCTTC.

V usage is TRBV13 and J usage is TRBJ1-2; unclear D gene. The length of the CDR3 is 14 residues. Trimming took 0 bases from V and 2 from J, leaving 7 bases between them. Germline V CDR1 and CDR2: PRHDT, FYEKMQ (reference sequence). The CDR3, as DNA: TGTGCCAGCAGCTTAGGCCAGAAAAACTATGGCTACACCTTC. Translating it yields CASSLGQKNYGYTF.

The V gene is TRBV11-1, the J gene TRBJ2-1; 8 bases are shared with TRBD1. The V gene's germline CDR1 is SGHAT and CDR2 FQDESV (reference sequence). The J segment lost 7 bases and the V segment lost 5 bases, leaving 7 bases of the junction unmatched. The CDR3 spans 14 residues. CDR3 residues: CASSLRDRPNEQFF. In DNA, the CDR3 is TGTGCCAGCAGCCTCCGGGACAGGCCTAATGAGCAGTTCTTC.

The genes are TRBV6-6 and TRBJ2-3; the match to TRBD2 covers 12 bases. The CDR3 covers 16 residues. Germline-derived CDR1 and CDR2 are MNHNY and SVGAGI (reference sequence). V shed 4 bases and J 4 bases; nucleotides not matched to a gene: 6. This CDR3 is CASSSRLAGESDTQYF. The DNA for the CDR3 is TGTGCCAGCAGTTCTCGACTAGCGGGAGAATCAGATACGCAGTATTTT.

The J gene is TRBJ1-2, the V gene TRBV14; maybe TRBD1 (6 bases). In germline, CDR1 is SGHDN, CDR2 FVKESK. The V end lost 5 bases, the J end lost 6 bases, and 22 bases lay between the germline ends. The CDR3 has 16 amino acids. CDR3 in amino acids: CASSSRTGGASDGYTF. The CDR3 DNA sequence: TGTGCCAGCAGCAGCCGTACGGGGGGCGCTTCGGATGGCTACACCTTC. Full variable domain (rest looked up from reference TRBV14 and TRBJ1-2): EAGVTQFPSHSVIEKGQTVTLRCDPISGHDNLYWYRRVMGKEIKFLLHFVKESKQDESGMPNNRFLAERTGGTYSTLKVQPAELEDSGVYFCASSSRTGGASDGYTFGSGTRLTVV.

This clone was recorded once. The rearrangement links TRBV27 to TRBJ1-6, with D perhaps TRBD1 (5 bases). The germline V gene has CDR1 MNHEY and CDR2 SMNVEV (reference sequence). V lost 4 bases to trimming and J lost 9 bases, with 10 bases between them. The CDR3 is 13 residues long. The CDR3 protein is CASSWGGSSPLHF. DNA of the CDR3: TGTGCCAGCAGTTGGGGGGGGAGTTCACCCCTCCACTTT.

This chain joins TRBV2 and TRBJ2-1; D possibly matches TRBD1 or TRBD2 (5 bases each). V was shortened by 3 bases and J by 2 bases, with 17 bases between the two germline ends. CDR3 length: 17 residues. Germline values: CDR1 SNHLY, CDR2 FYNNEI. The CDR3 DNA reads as TGTGCCAGCAGTGACCATGGAATGGGACGTACCTACAATGAGCAGTTCTTC. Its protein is CASSDHGMGRTYNEQFF.

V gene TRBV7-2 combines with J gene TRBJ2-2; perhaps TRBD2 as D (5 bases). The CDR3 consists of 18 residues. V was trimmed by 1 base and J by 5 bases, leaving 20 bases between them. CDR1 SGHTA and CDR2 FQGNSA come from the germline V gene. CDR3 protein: CASSLVVLAHRRTGELFF. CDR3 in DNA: TGTGCCAGCAGCTTAGTGGTGCTAGCCCACCGAAGAACCGGGGAGCTGTTTTTT.

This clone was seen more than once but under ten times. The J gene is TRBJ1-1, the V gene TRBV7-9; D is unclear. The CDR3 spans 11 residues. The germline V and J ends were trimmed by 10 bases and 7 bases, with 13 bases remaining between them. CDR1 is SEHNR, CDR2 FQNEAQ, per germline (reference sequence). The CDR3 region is CAIDTSGEAFF. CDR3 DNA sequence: TGTGCCATCGACACATCCGGTGAAGCTTTCTTT.